The 17 T cell receptor beta chains listed next were all sequenced from one sample in a study of human T cells and chemical hapten exposure. TCRdb re-analysed the RACE reads in MiXCR, keeping a single row per CDR3 protein. The sample holds about 82,000 distinct CDR3 sequences, about 6.3% seen once. Time point meaning: patch test 2, 6 weeks after DPC sensitization. This sample's treatment: therapeutic diphenylcyclopropenone sensitization with weekly scalp DPC. The sample here was whole blood, taken in connection with sensitization to the hapten diphenylcyclopropenone (DPC). These receptors all come from a woman aged 25 to 39 with alopecia areata. Some clones in this sample may be carry-over from other donors' samples.

The table lists this clonotype with a few counts. The J gene is TRBJ2-7, the V gene TRBV13, with TRBD2 as a possible D gene (5 bases). Trimming took off 0 bases at V and 2 bases at J, with 23 bases between the two ends. Germline loops: CDR1 PRHDT, CDR2 FYEKMQ (reference sequence). The CDR3 covers 19 residues. CDR3 DNA sequence: TGTGCCAGCAGCTTAGGGGATTGGCGGCTGAGCGGTAAGACCTACGAGCAGTACTTC. As protein: CASSLGDWRLSGKTYEQYF.

The rearrangement links TRBV6-5 to TRBJ2-3; D gene uncertain. The CDR3 runs to 17 residues. V was trimmed by 0 bases and J by 1 base, leaving 14 bases between them. Germline CDR1 MNHEY, CDR2 SVGAGI. Written as DNA, the CDR3 is TGTGCCAGCAGTTACTCGAAGGTGGGCTGGGGCACAGATACGCAGTATTTT. It translates to CASSYSKVGWGTDTQYF.

This clonotype was counted between two and nine times. Here the CDR3 reads CSASLGGYPREQYF. DNA of the CDR3: TGCAGTGCTAGTCTCGGGGGCTACCCTCGCGAGCAGTACTTC. The chain employs TRBV20-1 and TRBJ2-7; perhaps D is TRBD1 or TRBD2 (6 bases each). Trimming pared 3 bases from V and 6 bases from J, leaving 18 bases between. The germline V gene has CDR1 DFQATT and CDR2 SNEGSKA (reference sequence). This CDR3 spans 14 amino acids.

This clonotype was counted many times. This chain joins TRBV20-1 and TRBJ1-4; D unresolved. V shed 0 bases and J shed 8 bases, with 13 bases lying between them. The CDR3 is 14 amino acids. From germline, CDR1 is DFQATT and CDR2 SNEGSKA (reference sequence). CDR3 bases: TGCAGTGCTAGAGATTTATTGGTCAACGAAAAACTGTTTTTT. Encoded protein: CSARDLLVNEKLFF.

This clonotype was seen a few times. This chain connects TRBV6-5 to TRBJ1-4, with D perhaps matching TRBD1 (6 bases). V lost 2 bases to trimming and J lost 3 bases, with 16 bases between them. The CDR3 contains 17 residues. Germline CDR1 and CDR2: MNHEY and SVGAGI. The chain's CDR3 is CASSYIRQAGANEKLFF. The CDR3 bases are TGTGCCAGCAGTTACATTAGACAGGCGGGTGCTAATGAAAAACTGTTTTTT.

The rearrangement links TRBV29-1 to TRBJ1-2, with 7 bases lining up with TRBD1. The germline V gene has CDR1 SQVTM and CDR2 ANQGSEA. The CDR3 is 14 residues long. Trimming at V came to 7 bases and at J to 4 bases, leaving 12 bases not matched to a gene. CDR3 sequence reads: CSASDRQGGYGYTF. CDR3 nucleotides: TGCAGCGCGTCCGACCGACAGGGAGGCTATGGCTACACCTTC.

This clonotype has a count of ten or more. CDR3 DNA sequence: TGTGCCAGCAGCACACGCGCAGGGGACGAGCAGTACTTC. Translated, it gives CASSTRAGDEQYF. The rearrangement joins TRBV7-7 to TRBJ2-7, with a possible D match to TRBD1 (6 bases). Trimming removed 5 bases from V and 5 bases from J, with 13 bases in between. Germline-derived CDR1 and CDR2 are SSHAT and FNYEAQ (reference sequence). This CDR3 contains 13 residues.

This clonotype was seen at least ten times. The chain recombines TRBV6-1 with TRBJ2-1; 10 bases agree with TRBD1. Per the germline V gene, CDR1 is MNHNS and CDR2 is SASEGT. The CDR3 totals 15 residues. V shed 3 bases and J 6 bases; nucleotides not matched to a gene: 5. In nucleotides, the CDR3 is TGTGCCAGCAGTGATGGCGGGACAGGGGCCAATGAGCAGTTCTTC. Protein product: CASSDGGTGANEQFF.

For this clonotype: The junction departs from germline at one end; a sequencing error may be responsible. This chain joins TRBV5-5 and TRBJ1-1; no firm D call. Per germline, CDR1 SGHKS and CDR2 YYEKEE (reference sequence). The CDR3 has 13 residues. The DNA for the CDR3 is TGTGTCAGCAGCTTTTCCTCGAACACTGAAGCTTTCTTT. The encoded protein is CVSSFSSNTEAFF.

This clonotype occurred a few times. This chain joins TRBV3-1 and TRBJ2-5, with 8 bases that match TRBD2. The trim removed 1 base at V and 5 bases at J, leaving 9 bases unmatched. The CDR3 has 16 amino acids. Per germline, CDR1 LGHDT and CDR2 YNNKEL (reference sequence). CDR3 DNA: TGTGCCAGCAGCCAAGGGGTCGGGGGGGGCCGGGAGACCCAGTACTTC. The encoded protein is CASSQGVGGGRETQYF.

The chain carries TRBV27 and TRBJ2-3; D is perhaps TRBD1 (5 bases). V shed 8 bases and J shed 2 bases, with 17 bases lying between them. The CDR3 has 15 residues. CDR1 MNHEY and CDR2 SMNVEV come from the germline V gene (reference sequence). CDR3 coding DNA: TGTGCCAGCGCATCAGACAGCCCGGTCACAGATACGCAGTATTTT. Its translation is CASASDSPVTDTQYF.

The rearrangement joins TRBV29-1 to TRBJ1-6; D gene unclear. The V gene lost 7 bases and the J gene lost 7 bases, with 11 bases spanning the gap. The CDR3 is 12 amino acids. CDR1 is SQVTM, CDR2 ANQGSEA, per germline. CDR3 residues: CSAQVGNSPLHF. CDR3 DNA sequence: TGCAGCGCCCAAGTTGGCAATTCACCCCTCCACTTT.

This chain joins TRBV5-1 and TRBJ2-1; tentatively, D is TRBD1 (5 bases). The V end lost 0 bases, the J end lost 7 bases, and 11 bases lay between the germline ends. Germline-derived CDR1 and CDR2 are SGHRS and YFSETQ. This CDR3 comprises 14 residues. CDR3 DNA sequence: TGCGCCAGCAGCTTGGGGGGCGGTCCAAATGAGCAGTTCTTC. It yields the protein CASSLGGGPNEQFF.

This clonotype was observed a few times. The rearrangement links TRBV12-3 or TRBV12-4 to TRBJ1-1; 8 bases match TRBD1. With V trimmed by 6 bases and J by 3 bases, 3 bases remained unmatched. This CDR3 is 13 amino acids long. This CDR3 reads CASRTGADTEAFF. DNA for the CDR3: TGTGCCAGCAGGACAGGGGCGGACACTGAAGCTTTCTTT.

This clonotype came up a few times. CDR3 nucleotide sequence: TGTGCCATCAGTGTTGGGTTGGATTCACCCCTCCACTTT. Encoded protein: CAISVGLDSPLHF. J is TRBJ1-6 and V is TRBV10-3; D call uncertain. This CDR3 spans 13 amino acids. The germline CDR1 and CDR2 sequences are ENHRY and SYGVKD. The V end was cut by 4 bases, the J end by 8 bases, with 9 bases between.

Concerning this clonotype: A junction boundary mismatches the germline segment, possibly from a read error. The chain's CDR3 is CSARGGQANSPLHF. As DNA, the CDR3 is TGCAGTGCGAGAGGCGGCCAGGCTAATTCACCCCTCCACTTT. This sequence joins TRBV20-1 and TRBJ1-6; D is ambiguous. The CDR3 runs to 14 residues. The germline gives CDR1 DFQATT, CDR2 SNEGSKA (reference sequence).

This clonotype was counted many times. This rearrangement joins TRBV27 to TRBJ2-1; 11 nucleotides agree with TRBD2. The V segment lost 5 bases and the J segment 8 bases; nucleotides outside the gene matches: 8. Germline V CDR1 and CDR2: MNHEY, SMNVEV (reference sequence). The CDR3 is made up of 15 amino acids. In DNA, the CDR3 is TGTGCCAGCAGTACAGTACTAGCGGGGGTCTATGAGCAGTTCTTC. Its translation is CASSTVLAGVYEQFF.